This T cell receptor (beta chain) was sequenced for a study of T cells in Graves' hyperthyroidism and ophthalmopathy. This CDR3 region has 12 residues. Germline CDR1 and CDR2: SQVTM and ANQGSEA. V lost 6 bases and J lost 5, with 13 bases in between. There were TCR beta CDR3 regions amplified from RNA transcripts. The HTBI primer set served for first-round RT-PCR of the TCR CDR3. MiXCR was run by TCRdb on the multiplex PCR reads, yielding one entry per CDR3 protein. Of under 700,000 distinct CDR3 sequences in the sample, around 42% were seen once. This clonotype was counted ten times or more. V usage is TRBV29-1 and J usage is TRBJ1-2; D gene unclear. The specimen sequenced was peripheral blood or thyroid tissue (not recorded which). The clonotype originates from a young woman with Graves' hyperthyroidism. In nucleotides, the CDR3 is TGCAGCGTAGACGAGCCCCCTTATGGCTACACCTTC. It specifies CSVDEPPYGYTF.